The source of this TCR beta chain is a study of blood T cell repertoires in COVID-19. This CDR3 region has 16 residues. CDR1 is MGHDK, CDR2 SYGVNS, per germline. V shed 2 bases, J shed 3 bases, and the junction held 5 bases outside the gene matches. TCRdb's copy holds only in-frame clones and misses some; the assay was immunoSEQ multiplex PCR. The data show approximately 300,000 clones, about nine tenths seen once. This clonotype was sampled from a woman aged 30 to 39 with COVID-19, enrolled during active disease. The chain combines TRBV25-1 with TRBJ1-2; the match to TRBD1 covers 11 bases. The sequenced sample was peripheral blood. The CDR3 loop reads CASSEIGTGGDYGYTF. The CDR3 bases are TGTGCCAGCAGTGAAATAGGGACAGGGGGGGACTATGGCTACACCTTC.